This T cell receptor (beta chain) was obtained from a study of human T cells and chemical hapten exposure. At the level of the study: For sensitization, 2% DPC was applied to a 2 cm by 2 cm patch of upper inner arm skin. There were per-sample TCR yield variations, arising mainly from small pooled library volume differences.

Trimming left V 4 bases short and J 0 bases short, with 10 bases between. Per germline, CDR1 SNHLY and CDR2 FYNNEI. This CDR3 comprises 15 residues. This clonotype was seen ten or more times. Its matching antigen is unknown. Time point: patch test 2, 6 weeks after DPC sensitization. Treatment reported: therapeutic diphenylcyclopropenone sensitization with weekly scalp DPC. Points from the study as a whole: Controls formed significantly fewer large CDR3 similarity clusters than expanded TCRs did.

MiXCR, applied by TCRdb to the RACE reads, yields one record per CDR3 protein. Found here are 100,000 or so distinct CDR3 sequences, roughly a tenth of them singletons; the top ten hold more than 2%. The receptor's source is a middle-aged woman with alopecia areata. Some clones in this sample may be carry-over from other donors' samples. The rearrangement links TRBV2 to TRBJ1-3, with D unresolved. Sequenced material: whole blood, taken in connection with sensitization to the hapten diphenylcyclopropenone (DPC). The CDR3 region is CASSVGQPSGNTIYF. CDR3 bases: TGTGCCAGCAGTGTAGGGCAGCCCTCTGGAAACACCATATATTTT.